One and the same sample provided the 32 T cell receptor beta chains below, sequenced in a study of blood T cell repertoires in COVID-19. The method was immunoSEQ multiplex PCR; TCRdb's version includes in-frame clones alone and lacks a portion of them. The data show about 310,000 clones, with 70% to 90% seen just once and 9.5% held by the top ten. Source material: PBMCs or T cells enriched from blood (not recorded which). The origin of the receptors is a woman in her thirties or forties who had recovered from COVID-19.

The V gene is TRBV18, the J gene TRBJ1-3, with D perhaps matching TRBD1 (6 bases). V lost 0 bases and J 0 bases, leaving 9 bases between the germline ends. Germline assignment: CDR1 KGHSH and CDR2 LQKENI. The CDR3 contains 16 residues. CDR3 sequence: CASSPPTGSSGNTIYF. The CDR3 region has the DNA TGTGCCAGCTCACCACCGACAGGATCCTCTGGAAACACCATATATTTT. The full variable domain, rest sourced from reference TRBV18 and TRBJ1-3, is NAGVMQNPRHLVRRRGQEARLRCSPMKGHSHVYWYRQLPEEGLKFMVYLQKENIIDESGMPKERFSAEFPKEGPSILRIQQVVRGDSAAYFCASSPPTGSSGNTIYFGEGSWLTVV.

The rearrangement links TRBV24-1 to TRBJ2-1, with 10 bases identical to TRBD2. The CDR3 loop spans 19 amino acids. V lost 3 bases, J lost 2 bases, and 12 bases stayed unmatched. Germline lookup yields CDR1 KGHDR and CDR2 SFDVKD. The CDR3 region is CATSDPSPRSGRAYNEQFF. The CDR3 DNA reads as TGTGCCACCAGTGATCCGTCCCCCCGGAGCGGGAGGGCCTACAATGAGCAGTTCTTC.

The chain employs TRBV24-1 and TRBJ2-1; 11 nucleotides match TRBD2. V lost 0 bases, J lost 3 bases, and 3 bases stayed unmatched. In germline, CDR1 is KGHDR, CDR2 SFDVKD. The CDR3 is 17 residues long. The CDR3 region is CATSDLRTSGSYNEQFF. CDR3 in DNA: TGTGCCACCAGTGATTTGCGTACTAGCGGGAGCTACAATGAGCAGTTCTTC.

The J gene is TRBJ1-1, the V gene TRBV6-5; no reliable D call. CDR1 is MNHEY and CDR2 is SVGAGI in the germline V gene. Deletions cut 6 bases from V and 11 bases from J, with 13 bases between. The CDR3 contains 11 residues. CDR3 sequence: CASSTQSRAFF. Here the CDR3 DNA reads TGTGCCAGCAGCACTCAGTCGAGGGCTTTCTTT.

This chain joins TRBV24-1 and TRBJ2-5; tentatively, D is TRBD1 (5 bases). V gave up 3 bases and J gave up 2 bases, with 12 bases separating them. There are 15 residues in the CDR3. Germline V gives CDR1 KGHDR, CDR2 SFDVKD. The CDR3 loop is CATSDPEAGQETQYF. CDR3 DNA: TGTGCCACCAGTGATCCTGAGGCAGGGCAAGAGACCCAGTACTTC.

This chain links TRBV15 with TRBJ1-4, with 11 bases matching TRBD1. Losses at the gene ends were 4 bases for V and 4 bases for J; bases not matched to a gene: 8. This CDR3 comprises 17 residues. Per the germline V gene, CDR1 is LNHNV and CDR2 is YYDKDF (reference sequence). This CDR3 is CATSIGQGAHSNEKLFF. The CDR3, as DNA: TGTGCCACCAGCATAGGACAGGGGGCGCATAGTAATGAAAAACTGTTTTTT.

The CDR3 spells CASRGFRLGNTGELFF. CDR3 bases: TGTGCCAGCAGGGGGTTCAGACTAGGAAACACCGGGGAGCTGTTTTTT. The rearrangement links TRBV27 to TRBJ2-2, with D possibly matching TRBD2 (6 bases). Looked up from germline, CDR1 is MNHEY and CDR2 is SMNVEV (reference sequence). With 6 bases removed from V and 2 bases from J, the gap between germline ends came to 16 bases. There are 16 residues in the CDR3.

Many counts were recorded for this clone. The chain couples TRBV30 to TRBJ2-1; D possibly corresponds to TRBD2 (6 bases). Trimming removed 1 base from V and 7 bases from J, with 14 bases in between. The CDR3 spans 14 residues. Germline lookup yields CDR1 GTSNPN and CDR2 SVGIG (reference sequence). CDR3 in DNA: TGTGCCTGGAGTGCCCTGGGACTCCGGAATGAGCAGTTCTTC. Translated, it gives CAWSALGLRNEQFF. Drawing the rest from reference TRBV30 and TRBJ2-1, the complete variable domain is SQTIHQWPATLVQPVGSPLSLECTVEGTSNPNLYWYRQAAGRGLQLLFYSVGIGQISSEVPQNLSASRPQDRQFILSSKKLLLSDSGFYLCAWSALGLRNEQFFGPGTRLTVL.

The chain couples TRBV7-8 to TRBJ1-1; no clear D gene. This CDR3 has 16 residues. Trimming left V 2 bases short and J 0 bases short, with 13 bases between. Germline assignment: CDR1 SGHVS and CDR2 FQNEAQ. This chain's CDR3 is CASSLIGSNLNTEAFF. The CDR3 region has the DNA TGTGCCAGCAGCTTAATCGGTTCCAATTTGAACACTGAAGCTTTCTTT.

This chain uses TRBV30 with TRBJ2-1; 11 bases match TRBD2. Per the germline V gene, CDR1 is GTSNPN and CDR2 is SVGIG (reference sequence). The V gene end was trimmed by 3 bases and the J gene end by 3 bases; junction bases not matched to a gene: 4. The CDR3 totals 15 residues. The CDR3 reads CAWSLLAGDYNEQFF. CDR3 bases: TGTGCCTGGAGCCTACTAGCGGGGGACTACAATGAGCAGTTCTTC.

The chain carries TRBV19 and TRBJ1-2; D perhaps matches TRBD1 (6 bases). Trimming left V 6 bases short and J 6 bases short, with 23 bases between. Germline CDR1 LNHDA, CDR2 SQIVND (reference sequence). The CDR3 extends over 16 amino acids. The CDR3 spells CASRVHRESSWDGYTF. The CDR3 DNA reads as TGTGCCAGTAGAGTTCACAGGGAGTCCTCTTGGGATGGCTACACCTTC.

This clone was observed a handful of times. The chain links TRBV19 to TRBJ1-5; TRBD1 matches 7 bases. This CDR3 is built from 14 residues. Germline CDR1 reads LNHDA; CDR2 reads SQIVND (reference sequence). V shed 5 bases, J shed 4 bases, and the junction held 5 bases outside the gene matches. The CDR3: CASSPGGRNQPQHF. CDR3 nucleotide sequence: TGTGCCAGTAGTCCAGGGGGGCGGAATCAGCCCCAGCATTTT.

The chain combines TRBV7-2 with TRBJ1-1, with 8 bases that match TRBD1. Germline V gives CDR1 SGHTA, CDR2 FQGNSA. J was trimmed by 4 bases and V by 6 bases; bases with no gene match: 13. The CDR3 runs to 16 residues. The CDR3 sequence: CASSSGLATGGTEAFF. CDR3 nucleotides: TGTGCCAGCAGTTCGGGGCTTGCCACAGGGGGCACTGAAGCTTTCTTT.

The chain uses TRBV7-3 and TRBJ2-1, with 12 nucleotides matching TRBD2. This CDR3 has 15 residues. Trimming at V came to 2 bases and at J to 7 bases, leaving 3 bases not matched to a gene. Germline V gene data show CDR1 as SGHTA and CDR2 as FQGTGA. The CDR3 protein is CASSLGLAGLNEQFF. The CDR3 DNA follows: TGTGCCAGCAGCTTAGGACTAGCGGGACTAAATGAGCAGTTCTTC.

The genes are TRBV11-3 and TRBJ1-1; possibly TRBD1 for D (5 bases). The V end was cut by 0 bases, the J end by 4 bases, with 9 bases between. This CDR3 has 14 amino acids. Per germline, CDR1 SGHNT and CDR2 YENEEA. The CDR3 here is CASSLDRQSTEAFF. In DNA form, the CDR3 reads TGTGCCAGCAGCTTAGATCGACAGTCCACTGAAGCTTTCTTT. The full variable domain, in which reference TRBV11-3 and TRBJ1-1 provide the parts outside the CDR3, is EAGVVQSPRYKIIEKKQPVAFWCNPISGHNTLYWYLQNLGQGPELLIRYENEEAVDDSQLPKDRFSAERLKGVDSTLKIQPAELGDSAVYLCASSLDRQSTEAFFGQGTRLTVV.

The chain is built from TRBV5-1 and TRBJ1-6; 7 bases fit TRBD1. This CDR3 comprises 14 residues. Germline V CDR1 and CDR2: SGHRS, YFSETQ. The V gene end was trimmed by 3 bases and the J gene end by 6 bases; junction bases not matched to a gene: 3. DNA for the CDR3: TGCGCCAGCAGCTCGGGACAGTCTAATTCACCCCTCCACTTT. This gives the protein CASSSGQSNSPLHF.

V and J are TRBV27 and TRBJ2-7; 8 nucleotides line up with TRBD1. V dropped 6 bases and J dropped 5; count of bases not matched to a gene: 12. The germline gives CDR1 MNHEY, CDR2 SMNVEV (reference sequence). The CDR3 length is 15 residues. CDR3: CASRSLDRGWNEQYF. The CDR3 region has the DNA TGTGCCAGCAGATCGTTAGACAGGGGTTGGAACGAGCAGTACTTC.

The chain links TRBV11-2 to TRBJ2-2, with 10 bases lining up with TRBD1. The trim removed 5 bases at V and 5 bases at J, leaving 14 bases unmatched. The CDR3 covers 18 residues. Germline-derived CDR1 and CDR2 are SGHAT and FQNNGV. The CDR3 coding sequence is TGTGCCAGCAGCCCTCCTCACCGGGACAGGGGTATTACCGGGGAGCTGTTTTTT. It is translated as CASSPPHRDRGITGELFF. Full variable domain (rest looked up from reference TRBV11-2 and TRBJ2-2): EAGVAQSPRYKIIEKRQSVAFWCNPISGHATLYWYQQILGQGPKLLIQFQNNGVVDDSQLPKDRFSAERLKGVDSTLKIQPAKLEDSAVYLCASSPPHRDRGITGELFFGEGSRLTVL.

There are a few counts of this clone. The chain joins TRBV11-2 to TRBJ2-2; possibly TRBD1 for D (5 bases). Germline-derived CDR1 and CDR2 are SGHAT and FQNNGV. The CDR3 spans 14 residues. The germline V and J ends were trimmed by 3 bases and 3 bases, with 8 bases remaining between them. DNA of the CDR3: TGTGCCAGCAGCTTTATAGGGGACACCGGGGAGCTGTTTTTT. Protein product: CASSFIGDTGELFF.

In this sample, this clone turned up once. The chain is built from TRBV7-2 and TRBJ2-5, with 7 nucleotides matching TRBD1. V gave up 0 bases and J gave up 1 base; unmatched junction bases: 5. Germline V gene data show CDR1 as SGHTA and CDR2 as FQGNSA. The CDR3 is made up of 16 amino acids. The CDR3 reads CASSLAGGFPQETQYF. The DNA of the CDR3 is TGTGCCAGCAGCTTAGCAGGGGGCTTTCCCCAAGAGACCCAGTACTTC.

V and J are TRBV27 and TRBJ2-7; 10 nucleotides agree with TRBD1. Unmatched junction bases numbered 10, after V lost 6 bases and J lost 5 bases. The CDR3 has 15 amino acids. Germline V gives CDR1 MNHEY, CDR2 SMNVEV (reference sequence). The CDR3 nucleotides read TGTGCCAGCAGCCTGGGACAGGGGTGGGTCGACGAGCAGTACTTC. This encodes CASSLGQGWVDEQYF.

The chain combines TRBV19 with TRBJ2-1, with TRBD2 identical over 12 bases. This CDR3 spans 17 amino acids. Losses at the gene ends were 1 base for V and 7 bases for J; bases not matched to a gene: 8. CDR1 LNHDA and CDR2 SQIVND come from the germline V gene (reference sequence). The CDR3 loop reads CASSIGASGRAWNEQFF. The CDR3, as DNA: TGTGCCAGTAGTATAGGGGCTAGCGGGAGGGCTTGGAATGAGCAGTTCTTC.

CDR3 protein: CAWSVMKPGITGELFF. CDR3 nucleotide sequence: TGTGCCTGGAGTGTAATGAAGCCAGGAATCACCGGGGAGCTGTTTTTT. This chain joins TRBV30 and TRBJ2-2; D not certain. Germline values: CDR1 GTSNPN, CDR2 SVGIG (reference sequence). The CDR3 runs 16 residues. V lost 0 bases to trimming and J lost 4 bases, with 15 bases between them.

The chain links TRBV11-2 to TRBJ2-5; D gene ambiguous. This CDR3 spans 13 amino acids. The germline V and J ends were trimmed by 5 bases and 2 bases, with 9 bases remaining between them. Germline CDR1 and CDR2: SGHAT and FQNNGV. This CDR3 reads CASSRTRQETQYF. CDR3 coding DNA: TGTGCCAGCAGCCGAACCAGGCAAGAGACCCAGTACTTC.

V gene TRBV19 combines with J gene TRBJ2-2; TRBD1 matches at 7 bases. Germline V gene sequence: CDR1 LNHDA, CDR2 SQIVND (reference sequence). V lost 6 bases and J lost 2; bases outside the gene matches: 6. This CDR3 is 15 amino acids long. The CDR3 spells CASRETGRNTGELFF. The CDR3 nucleotides read TGTGCCAGTAGGGAGACAGGGAGAAACACCGGGGAGCTGTTTTTT.

This sequence joins TRBV2 and TRBJ2-7; D is unclear. Deletions cut 8 bases from V and 2 bases from J, with 7 bases between. Germline lookup yields CDR1 SNHLY and CDR2 FYNNEI. The CDR3 length is 11 residues. CDR3 sequence (DNA): TGTGCCAGCGCTAGTACCTACGAGCAGTACTTC. Amino acids: CASASTYEQYF.

This chain uses TRBV4-3 with TRBJ1-1, with a tentative D call TRBD1 (6 bases). The CDR3 is made up of 14 amino acids. The germline V and J ends were trimmed by 4 bases and 3 bases, with 12 bases remaining between them. Germline V gene sequence: CDR1 LGHNA, CDR2 YSLEER. CDR3: CASSLGQRDTEAFF. In DNA form, the CDR3 reads TGCGCCAGCAGCCTGGGACAACGGGACACTGAAGCTTTCTTT.

The table lists this clone with a count of one. The chain carries TRBV14 and TRBJ2-6; weak D call: TRBD2 (6 bases). Germline V lookup: CDR1 SGHDN, CDR2 FVKESK. This CDR3 is 18 amino acids long. V lost 2 bases and J 1 base, leaving 15 bases between the germline ends. The CDR3 region is CASSQTGVTGSGANVLTF. DNA for the CDR3: TGTGCCAGCAGCCAAACGGGAGTTACTGGTTCTGGGGCCAACGTCCTGACTTTC.

The V and J genes are TRBV14 and TRBJ2-7, with D perhaps matching TRBD2 (6 bases). The CDR3 extends over 17 amino acids. Looked up from germline, CDR1 is SGHDN and CDR2 is FVKESK. The germline V and J ends were trimmed by 1 base and 4 bases, with 20 bases remaining between them. Here the CDR3 DNA reads TGTGCCAGCAGCCAAGCCCCGGGGACTCAGTACCCTTACGAGCAGTACTTC. Translation gives CASSQAPGTQYPYEQYF.

This clone has a single count. The chain recombines TRBV4-1 with TRBJ1-1, with D tentatively TRBD1 (5 bases). The CDR3 loop spans 14 amino acids. Germline CDR1 is MGHRA and CDR2 is YSYEKL. V dropped 0 bases and J dropped 4 bases, with 9 bases sitting between them. DNA of the CDR3: TGCGCCAGCAGCCAAGAGGGTAGGGGCACTGAAGCTTTCTTT. Translated: CASSQEGRGTEAFF.

This clone was detected a few times. The gene calls are TRBV4-1 and TRBJ2-7; TRBD2 is a possible D gene (5 bases). CDR3 length: 15 amino acids. From germline, CDR1 is MGHRA and CDR2 YSYEKL. V was clipped by 1 base and J by 2 bases, with 12 bases between them. The CDR3 loop reads CASSQVRDKPYEQYF. For the CDR3, the DNA is TGCGCCAGCAGCCAAGTCCGGGATAAACCCTACGAGCAGTACTTC.

The rearrangement uses TRBV4-3 and TRBJ2-1; 11 bases line up with TRBD2. The CDR3 is made up of 16 amino acids. Germline CDR1 reads LGHNA; CDR2 reads YSLEER. V trimming: 4 bases; J trimming: 5 bases; junction bases outside the gene matches: 7. CDR3 nucleotides: TGCGCCAGCAGCCTAGGGACTAGCGGCGCCCACAATGAGCAGTTCTTC. It is translated as CASSLGTSGAHNEQFF.